This T cell receptor (beta chain) is drawn from a study of blood T cells in healthy people across ages. Overall study results and limits: With naive T cell percentage, TCR beta diversity showed a strong correlation. As age increased, TCR beta diversity per million T cells fell in a roughly linear fashion. PBMCs left unsorted prevented a conclusive naive versus antigen-experienced comparison.

PBMCs, at least 6.5 million per sample, were isolated. Of note for this clonotype: Its cognate antigen is unknown.

Primers used in a second PCR of roughly 6 to 11 cycles were a sample-barcoded 5' primer and a J-beta primer mix. TCRdb processed the 5' RACE reads anew with MiXCR; each CDR3 protein has one entry. The sample has approximately 1,100,000 distinct CDR3 sequences, 40% to 50% seen once. The CDR3 contains 13 residues. Looked up from germline, CDR1 is SQVTM and CDR2 is ANQGSEA. The germline V and J ends were trimmed by 2 bases and 6 bases, with 12 bases remaining between them. The genes are TRBV29-1 and TRBJ2-3; D remains ambiguous. This TCR derives from an older woman in good health. Sequencing was carried out using blood. CDR3 amino acids: CSVEMLAGDTQYF. The DNA for the CDR3 is TGCAGCGTTGAAATGTTAGCCGGGGATACGCAGTATTTT.